These 32 T cell receptor beta chains share one sample of origin, sequenced in a study of T cell responses to AZD1222 COVID-19 vaccine (TCRdb year 2021). In the paper's terms, the time point label means: about 28 days (+/-7) after the second vaccine dose. The treatment or condition label corresponds to: meningococcal conjugate vaccine given as trial control. The library was produced with the immunoSEQ multiplex PCR assay. Drawn from immuneACCESS, this table holds only the in-frame rearrangements with V and J called that TCRdb kept. Clones are partly lost; checked studies trace under half to an unresolved V gene and leave the rest unexplained. The sample yields around 60,000 clones; over 80% were counted once. Of the sample, roughly 6.3% is held by the ten largest clones. This specimen consisted of peripheral blood, obtained 28 days after the second dose of the MenACWY control vaccine. The receptor set was obtained from an adult who received the MenACWY meningococcal vaccine as a control.

CDR3 protein: CASSQDGTGVPGELFF. In nucleotides, the CDR3 is TGCGCCAGCAGCCAAGATGGAACGGGAGTCCCCGGGGAGCTGTTTTTT. The chain recombines TRBV4-3 with TRBJ2-2, with D possibly matching TRBD2 (6 bases). The CDR3 loop spans 16 amino acids. Germline V lookup: CDR1 LGHNA, CDR2 YSLEER. The ends were cut back, 0 bases at V and 6 bases at J, with 14 bases in the middle.

This clone has a single count. The chain employs TRBV7-8 and TRBJ2-7; D perhaps matches TRBD1 (5 bases). Germline CDR1 is SGHVS and CDR2 is FQNEAQ. The CDR3 spans 13 residues. The ends were cut back, 3 bases at V and 2 bases at J, with 8 bases in the middle. CDR3 sequence reads: CASSLQGTYEQYF. CDR3 nucleotide sequence: TGTGCCAGCAGCTTGCAGGGAACCTACGAGCAGTACTTC.

This chain uses TRBV10-3 with TRBJ2-7; D not resolved. The ends were cut back, 0 bases at V and 6 bases at J, with 12 bases in the middle. The CDR3 consists of 14 residues. Germline loops: CDR1 ENHRY, CDR2 SYGVKD. The CDR3 nucleotides are TGTGCCATCAGTGAGTCGGTCCAGGTCTCCGAGCAGTACTTC. It translates to CAISESVQVSEQYF.

The gene calls are TRBV11-2 and TRBJ2-7; a weak D match, TRBD2 (6 bases). Germline CDR1 SGHAT, CDR2 FQNNGV. V lost 4 bases to trimming and J lost 3 bases, with 10 bases between them. CDR3 length equals 13 residues. The CDR3 DNA reads as TGTGCCAGCAGCTGGAAAGCGGGCTACGAGCAGTACTTC. Encoded protein: CASSWKAGYEQYF.

The rearrangement joins TRBV6-5 to TRBJ2-2; D is ambiguous. The CDR3 has 11 amino acids. Per the germline V gene, CDR1 is MNHEY and CDR2 is SVGAGI. V lost 5 bases to trimming and J lost 4 bases, with 2 bases between them. CDR3 nucleotide sequence: TGTGCCAGCAGTACCACCGGGGAGCTGTTTTTT. This sequence encodes CASSTTGELFF.

The chain joins TRBV11-2 to TRBJ2-3, with 15 bases that match TRBD2. CDR3 size: 18 residues. Unmatched junction bases numbered 10, after V lost 5 bases and J lost 4 bases. Per germline, CDR1 SGHAT and CDR2 FQNNGV. The CDR3 protein is CASSQGTSGRISADTQYF. CDR3 DNA: TGTGCCAGCAGCCAGGGGACTAGCGGGAGGATATCGGCAGATACGCAGTATTTT.

The rearrangement links TRBV6-2 or TRBV6-3 to TRBJ2-1; D remains ambiguous. The CDR3 extends over 13 amino acids. The V end was cut by 2 bases, the J end by 7 bases, with 9 bases between. In germline, CDR1 is MNHEY, CDR2 SVGEGT. The CDR3 DNA sequence: TGTGCCAGCAGTTACGGTACTTCTAATGAGCAGTTCTTC. Encoded protein: CASSYGTSNEQFF.

In this sample, this clone turned up many times. The chain is built from TRBV9 and TRBJ2-2; D remains unclear. Per germline, CDR1 SGDLS and CDR2 YYNGEE. The CDR3 loop spans 18 amino acids. V lost 0 bases to trimming and J lost 3 bases, with 18 bases between them. The CDR3 region has the DNA TGTGCCAGCAGCGTAGGGTGGCACCCCACATCAGACACCGGGGAGCTGTTTTTT. Translating gives CASSVGWHPTSDTGELFF.

This sequence joins TRBV5-1 and TRBJ2-5; D gene ambiguous. Germline assignment: CDR1 SGHRS and CDR2 YFSETQ. V was clipped by 2 bases and J by 5 bases, with 10 bases between them. CDR3 length equals 13 residues. CDR3 amino acids: CASSFGPRETQYF. In DNA form, the CDR3 reads TGCGCCAGCAGCTTTGGACCCCGGGAGACCCAGTACTTC.

The J gene is TRBJ2-3, the V gene TRBV6-5; D may be TRBD2 (6 bases). Between the trimmed V and J ends, which lost 0 bases and 1 base, there was a span of 8 bases. The CDR3 is made up of 15 amino acids. Germline CDR1 and CDR2: MNHEY and SVGAGI. CDR3 in DNA: TGTGCCAGCAGTTACTCCGGGACTGGCACAGATACGCAGTATTTT. Translated, it gives CASSYSGTGTDTQYF.

This clone was recorded only once. The V call is TRBV24-1, the J call TRBJ2-5; maybe TRBD2 (7 bases). The V end lost 1 base, the J end lost 1 base, and 9 bases lay between the germline ends. This CDR3 spans 15 amino acids. Germline CDR1 is KGHDR and CDR2 is SFDVKD. CDR3 bases: TGTGCCACCAGTGATTTAGGGGGGGCCCAAGAGACCCAGTACTTC. Amino acid sequence: CATSDLGGAQETQYF.

This chain links TRBV11-3 with TRBJ2-1; a possible D gene is TRBD2 (5 bases). CDR3 length: 15 amino acids. Trimming stripped 4 bases from V and 2 bases from J, with 12 bases between. Germline assignment: CDR1 SGHNT and CDR2 YENEEA. The CDR3 nucleotides read TGTGCCAGCAGCTCCAGCGGATCTACCTACAATGAGCAGTTCTTC. This codes for CASSSSGSTYNEQFF.

Points on this clone: At one boundary the junction diverges from the germline segment, which might be a read error. The chain is built from TRBV10-3 and TRBJ1-2; TRBD1 matches 7 bases. Looked up from germline, CDR1 is ENHRY and CDR2 is SYGVKD. The CDR3 loop spans 11 amino acids. CDR3 sequence (DNA): TGTGCCATCAATGAGGGGGCTGGCTACACCTTC. Protein: CAINEGAGYTF.

The V call is TRBV5-1, the J call TRBJ1-5, with 7 nucleotides matching TRBD1. Per germline, CDR1 SGHRS and CDR2 YFSETQ. The V segment lost 1 base and the J segment 0 bases; nucleotides outside the gene matches: 10. The CDR3 spans 18 residues. The CDR3 reads CASSLLPTGEYSNQPQHF. The CDR3 nucleotides are TGCGCCAGCAGCTTGCTTCCTACAGGGGAGTATAGCAATCAGCCCCAGCATTTT.

V gene TRBV3-1 (or the pseudogene TRBV3-2) combines with J gene TRBJ2-7, with D possibly being TRBD2 (5 bases). CDR1 and CDR2 (germline): LGHDT, YNNKEL (reference sequence). The CDR3 covers 18 residues. V was cut by 4 bases and J by 0 bases, with 22 bases left in between. CDR3 in DNA: TGTGCCAGCAGCCGCCCATCGCTCTGCGGGCGGAGCTCCTACGAGCAGTACTTC. Protein product: CASSRPSLCGRSSYEQYF.

The chain combines TRBV11-2 with TRBJ2-7; TRBD1 aligns across 7 bases. CDR3 size: 14 residues. J gave up 1 base and V 2 bases, and 2 bases lay outside the gene matches. Germline V gene sequence: CDR1 SGHAT, CDR2 FQNNGV. The CDR3 region has the DNA TGTGCCAGCAGCTTACGGGACAGATCCTACGAGCAGTACTTC. As protein: CASSLRDRSYEQYF.

The genes are TRBV28 and TRBJ1-2; possibly TRBD1 for D (6 bases). V was trimmed by 3 bases and J by 4 bases, leaving 18 bases between them. The CDR3 extends over 16 amino acids. In germline, CDR1 is MDHEN, CDR2 SYDVKM. CDR3 region: CASSFEGTIGIYGYTF. For the CDR3, the DNA is TGTGCCAGCAGTTTCGAGGGGACAATAGGGATCTATGGCTACACCTTC.

The CDR3 nucleotides read TGTGCCAGCAGCCCCCGGCCGGGGAAGGGGATTTACAATGAGCAGTTCTTC. Translation gives CASSPRPGKGIYNEQFF. The chain uses TRBV7-6 and TRBJ2-1; D is perhaps TRBD1 or TRBD2 (5 bases each). Germline CDR1 and CDR2: SGHVS and FNYEAQ. The CDR3 consists of 17 residues. Trimming pared 5 bases from V and 4 bases from J, leaving 21 bases between.

The genes are TRBV2 and TRBJ2-1, with TRBD2 matching over 7 bases. V trimming: 2 bases; J trimming: 7 bases; junction bases outside the gene matches: 11. This CDR3 is 16 amino acids long. Germline V gene data show CDR1 as SNHLY and CDR2 as FYNNEI. The CDR3 reads CASSEQTAGAWNEQFF. In DNA form, the CDR3 reads TGTGCCAGCAGTGAACAAACGGCGGGAGCATGGAATGAGCAGTTCTTC.

CDR3 bases: TGTGCCAGCAGTTCAGGGGGCGAGGGTTCACCCCTCCACTTT. It codes for CASSSGGEGSPLHF. The chain employs TRBV28 and TRBJ1-6; 8 bases are a match to TRBD1. CDR1 and CDR2 (germline): MDHEN, SYDVKM. This CDR3 contains 14 residues. J gave up 9 bases and V 4 bases, and 5 bases lay outside the gene matches. The full variable domain, with the rest looked up from reference TRBV28 and TRBJ1-6, is DVKVTQSSRYLVKRTGEKVFLECVQDMDHENMFWYRQDPGLGLRLIYFSYDVKMKEKGDIPEGYSVSREKKERFSLILESASTNQTSMYLCASSSGGEGSPLHFGNGTRLTVT.

The chain couples TRBV4-1 to TRBJ2-1; 14 nucleotides align to TRBD2. In germline, CDR1 is MGHRA, CDR2 YSYEKL. This CDR3 has 17 amino acids. Germline trimming cut 2 bases from V and 6 bases from J; bases unmatched to any gene: 6. The CDR3 region is CASSQSLGTSGSNEQFF. The CDR3 region has the DNA TGCGCCAGCAGCCAATCCCTCGGGACTAGCGGGAGCAATGAGCAGTTCTTC.

The chain is built from TRBV6-5 and TRBJ1-1; D may be TRBD1 (5 bases). The CDR3 totals 14 residues. The V end lost 6 bases, the J end lost 3 bases, and 14 bases lay between the germline ends. Germline values: CDR1 MNHEY, CDR2 SVGAGI. The CDR3 nucleotides read TGTGCCAGCAGCGGGCGAGGGGCCTACACTGAAGCTTTCTTT. Encoded protein: CASSGRGAYTEAFF.

The rearrangement links TRBV12-5 to TRBJ1-1; D call uncertain. Trimming shortened V by 4 bases and J by 1 base, and 7 bases separated the two germline ends. The CDR3 consists of 13 residues. Germline values: CDR1 LGHNT, CDR2 FRNRAP. The CDR3 protein is CASGSSGNTEAFF. CDR3 DNA sequence: TGTGCTAGTGGTTCCTCCGGGAACACTGAAGCTTTCTTT.

This clone has a single count. In DNA, the CDR3 is TGTGCCACCAGTGATGTATCAGATACGCAGTATTTT. Protein sequence: CATSDVSDTQYF. The V call is TRBV24-1, the J call TRBJ2-3; D gene ambiguous. The CDR3 is made up of 12 amino acids. In germline, CDR1 is KGHDR, CDR2 SFDVKD. V was trimmed by 3 bases and J by 4 bases, leaving 4 bases between them.

V is TRBV5-6 and J is TRBJ2-7, with TRBD2 identical over 11 bases. The length of the CDR3 is 13 residues. J lost 6 bases, V lost 1 base, and 0 bases had no gene match. CDR1 is SGHDT and CDR2 is YYEEEE in the germline V gene. This chain's CDR3 is CASSLTSGSEQYF. CDR3 sequence (DNA): TGTGCCAGCAGCTTGACTAGCGGGAGCGAGCAGTACTTC.

The chain carries TRBV18 and TRBJ1-1, with 9 bases that match TRBD1. The CDR3 is 18 amino acids. The V segment lost 3 bases and the J segment 0 bases; nucleotides outside the gene matches: 11. Germline V CDR1 and CDR2: KGHSH, LQKENI. Here the CDR3 reads CASSPRGPQGALNTEAFF. CDR3 nucleotide sequence: TGTGCCAGCTCACCCCGGGGGCCACAGGGGGCCCTGAACACTGAAGCTTTCTTT.

V is TRBV28 and J is TRBJ2-3; 10 bases match TRBD1. V shed 6 bases, J shed 5 bases, and the junction held 5 bases outside the gene matches. Germline V gene data show CDR1 as MDHEN and CDR2 as SYDVKM. The CDR3 sequence is 14 residues long. Here the CDR3 DNA reads TGTGCCAGCAGGACAGGGGGCGCAGTAGATACGCAGTATTTT. Translated: CASRTGGAVDTQYF.

V and J are TRBV2 and TRBJ2-5; 7 bases are shared with TRBD1. The germline V gene encodes CDR1 SNHLY and CDR2 FYNNEI. This CDR3 region has 14 residues. V lost 6 bases and J lost 4; bases outside the gene matches: 8. Written as DNA, the CDR3 is TGTGCCAGCAGCGCAGGGGGTAGCAGAGAGACCCAGTACTTC. It is translated as CASSAGGSRETQYF.

The chain uses TRBV7-8 and TRBJ2-5, with TRBD2 matching 8 bases. Germline V gene data show CDR1 as SGHVS and CDR2 as FQNEAQ. CDR3 length equals 15 residues. J was trimmed by 2 bases and V by 9 bases; bases with no gene match: 11. The chain's CDR3 is CASFIREGLQETQYF. The CDR3 DNA reads TGTGCCAGTTTTATACGGGAGGGACTTCAAGAGACCCAGTACTTC. Based on the CDR3 plus reference TRBV7-8 and TRBJ2-5, the full variable domain is GAGVSQSPRYKVAKRGQDVALRCDPISGHVSLFWYQQALGQGPEFLTYFQNEAQLDKSGLPSDRFFAERPEGSVSTLKIQRTQQEDSAVYLCASFIREGLQETQYFGPGTRLLVL.

The chain employs TRBV29-1 and TRBJ1-1; unclear D gene. This CDR3 has 12 residues. Trimming cost V 4 bases and J 1 base, with 7 bases left between them. Germline loops: CDR1 SQVTM, CDR2 ANQGSEA. The CDR3 region has the DNA TGCAGCGTTGCCGGGTCGAACACTGAAGCTTTCTTT. Translating it yields CSVAGSNTEAFF.

The chain links TRBV7-2 to TRBJ1-2; D possibly corresponds to TRBD1 (6 bases). CDR1 SGHTA and CDR2 FQGNSA come from the germline V gene. Deletions cut 6 bases from V and 4 bases from J, with 24 bases between. The CDR3 runs 17 residues. CDR3 residues: CASRLSWGAGGGYGYTF. As DNA, the CDR3 is TGTGCCAGCAGACTAAGTTGGGGGGCGGGGGGCGGCTATGGCTACACCTTC.

The chain recombines TRBV3-1 (or the pseudogene TRBV3-2) with TRBJ2-5, with no clear D. V lost 4 bases to trimming and J lost 1 base, with 7 bases between them. Germline lookup yields CDR1 LGHDT and CDR2 YNNKEL (reference sequence). The CDR3 runs to 13 residues. Here the CDR3 DNA reads TGTGCCAGCAGCCCGGATTTCCAAGAGACCCAGTACTTC. It translates to CASSPDFQETQYF.